Here is one T cell receptor (beta chain) with its context. It was with 60 Vbeta and 13 Jbeta primers that the PCR ran. TCRdb's copy holds only in-frame clones and misses some; the assay was immunoSEQ multiplex PCR. The sample consists of 100,000 or so clones, roughly 80% of them appearing once. This entry belongs to a study of cytomegalovirus exposure and HLA in healthy donors. CDR3 length: 11 residues. The V and J ends lost 7 bases and 2 bases respectively, with 9 bases between them. Germline V gives CDR1 DFQATT, CDR2 SNEGSKA (reference sequence). The sequence was collected from a female donor in good health and CMV-seropositive. Sequenced material: PBMCs. The J gene is TRBJ2-7, the V gene TRBV20-1, with D unclear. DNA for the CDR3: TGCAGTGTAGGCAGCGCCTACGAGCAGTACTTC. This translates into CSVGSAYEQYF.